The rows below give T cell receptor beta chains drawn from one sample of a study of T cell responses to AZD1222 COVID-19 vaccine. Using immunoSEQ multiplex PCR, the repertoire was profiled, and TCRdb retains in-frame clones only, with some absent. Seen here are some 110,000 clones, roughly 87% observed once, and the top ten hold around 5%. The source was peripheral blood, collected on day 0 of AZD1222 vaccination. Receptors were obtained from an adult in good health. CDR3s include the opening cysteine and the closing phenylalanine or tryptophan. Each record gives: V gene, clone size, D gene, J gene, CDR3 protein, CDR3 DNA. A D gene is named only where the DNA matches it firmly. A row's size may be missing; if present it is once, few, many or a size class.

TRBV4-3	-	-	TRBJ2-5	CASSQGSGRLQETQYF	TGCGCCAGCAGCCAAGGGTCAGGGCGACTCCAAGAGACCCAGTACTTC
TRBV6-4	once	TRBD1	TRBJ2-3	CASSERGGAGYSTDTQYF	TGTGCCAGCAGTGAGAGAGGGGGCGCCGGCTATAGCACAGATACGCAGTATTTT
TRBV12-5	-	TRBD1	TRBJ1-2	CASGLVTGAENYGYTF	TGTGCTAGTGGCCTAGTGACAGGGGCCGAAAACTATGGCTACACCTTC
TRBV27	few	TRBD2	TRBJ2-7	CASSPTRLAGGLNEQYF	TGTGCCAGCAGTCCAACCCGACTAGCGGGGGGGCTGAACGAGCAGTACTTC
TRBV7-8	-	-	TRBJ2-3	CASSLGGWASTDTQYF	TGTGCCAGCAGCTTAGGGGGTTGGGCTAGCACAGATACGCAGTATTTT
TRBV7-2	-	TRBD1	TRBJ2-7	CASSLGGTGKEQYF	TGTGCCAGCAGCTTAGGGGGGACAGGGAAGGAGCAGTACTTC
TRBV7-2	-	-	TRBJ2-1	CASSLAGSSYNEQFF	TGTGCCAGCAGCTTAGCAGGGTCGTCCTACAATGAGCAGTTCTTC
TRBV30	-	-	TRBJ2-3	CAWSVWGSSTDTQYF	TGTGCCTGGAGTGTATGGGGGAGTAGCACAGATACGCAGTATTTT
TRBV3-1/TRBV3-2	-	-	TRBJ2-7	CASSPLAGYEQYF	TGTGCCAGCAGCCCCCTTGCGGGATACGAGCAGTACTTC
TRBV24-1	once	TRBD1	TRBJ1-2	CATSESDRVVGYTF	TGTGCCACCAGTGAATCAGACAGGGTGGTGGGCTACACCTTC
TRBV18	-	-	TRBJ2-2	CASAQGTGELFF	TGTGCCAGCGCTCAGGGGACCGGGGAGCTGTTTTTT